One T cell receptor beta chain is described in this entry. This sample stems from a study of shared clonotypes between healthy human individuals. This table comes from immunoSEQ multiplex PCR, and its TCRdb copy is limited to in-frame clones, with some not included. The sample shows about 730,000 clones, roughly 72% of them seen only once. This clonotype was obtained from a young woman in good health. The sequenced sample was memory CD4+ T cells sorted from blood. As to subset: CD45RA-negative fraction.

CDR3 DNA: TGCGCCAGCAGCTTGAGCGGGTCTGGGGCCAACGTCCTGACTTTC. Its protein is CASSLSGSGANVLTF. The chain uses TRBV5-1 and TRBJ2-6; the D gene is possibly TRBD2 (6 bases). V dropped 1 base and J dropped 1 base, with 6 bases sitting between them. The CDR3 length is 15 residues. Germline V gives CDR1 SGHRS, CDR2 YFSETQ.